One sample yielded the 11 T cell receptor beta chains listed below, sequenced in a study of blood T cell repertoires in COVID-19. Repertoires were generated with immunoSEQ multiplex PCR, while TCRdb's copy carries only in-frame clones and drops some. Of more than 250,000 clones in the sample, 92% were seen once. The sequencing input was PBMCs or T cells enriched from blood (not recorded which). The receptors were sampled from a woman in her thirties who had recovered from COVID-19.

This clone was detected once. Other DNA sequences in the same sample also yield this CDR3. The CDR3, as DNA: TGTGCCAGCAGCAGGACAGGAAACTATGGCTACACCTTC. Its translation is CASSRTGNYGYTF. The chain has TRBV12-3 or TRBV12-4 and TRBJ1-2, with 7 bases matching TRBD1. V was clipped by 6 bases and J by 2 bases; unmatched bases: 3. The CDR3 is made up of 13 amino acids.

In regard to this clone: The sample carries other DNA sequences with the same CDR3. The chain carries TRBV27 and TRBJ1-5; D is uncertain. Looked up from germline, CDR1 is MNHEY and CDR2 is SMNVEV (reference sequence). Trimming took 0 bases from V and 1 from J, leaving 4 bases between them. This CDR3 has 14 residues. In DNA form, the CDR3 reads TGTGCCAGCAGTTTATCCCTGAGCAATCAGCCCCAGCATTTT. Translated: CASSLSLSNQPQHF.

The genes are TRBV7-2 and TRBJ2-5; the D is unclear. V shed 0 bases and J shed 1 base, with 9 bases lying between them. The CDR3 is 15 residues long. Germline-derived CDR1 and CDR2 are SGHTA and FQGNSA. This CDR3 reads CASSLARHIQETQYF. The DNA of the CDR3 is TGTGCCAGCAGCTTAGCTCGACACATCCAAGAGACCCAGTACTTC.

This chain uses TRBV6-6 with TRBJ2-3; 7 bases are a match to TRBD2. The CDR3 has 15 amino acids. CDR1 is MNHNY, CDR2 SVGAGI, per germline (reference sequence). V was clipped by 1 base and J by 4 bases; unmatched bases: 5. The CDR3 DNA sequence: TGTGCCAGCAGTTACTGGGCGGGAGTATCAGATACGCAGTATTTT. It is translated as CASSYWAGVSDTQYF.

The chain uses TRBV18 and TRBJ2-7; TRBD1 is a possible D gene (6 bases). The CDR3 loop spans 14 amino acids. The germline V and J ends were trimmed by 2 bases and 7 bases, with 15 bases remaining between them. Germline loops: CDR1 KGHSH, CDR2 LQKENI. CDR3 coding DNA: TGTGCCAGCTCACCATTTCAGGGGCAGGGGGAGCAGTACTTC. It yields the protein CASSPFQGQGEQYF.

The chain recombines TRBV28 with TRBJ1-6, with TRBD1 identical over 9 bases. Germline V gene lookup returns CDR1 MDHEN and CDR2 SYDVKM. Losses at the gene ends were 4 bases for V and 9 bases for J; bases not matched to a gene: 10. The CDR3 spans 16 residues. The CDR3 DNA reads TGTGCCAGCAGTTCGCCGGGACAGGGCCAAGGTTCACCCCTCCACTTT. Encoded protein: CASSSPGQGQGSPLHF.

Details on this clone: At the DNA level, this CDR3 is encoded by other sequences in the same sample as well. V usage is TRBV5-1 and J usage is TRBJ1-5; 7 bases agree with TRBD1. Germline V CDR1 and CDR2: SGHRS, YFSETQ. The CDR3 extends over 14 amino acids. Losses at the gene ends were 0 bases for V and 5 bases for J; bases not matched to a gene: 2. CDR3 amino acids: CASSLGQGHQPQHF. The CDR3 coding sequence is TGCGCCAGCAGCTTGGGACAGGGACATCAGCCCCAGCATTTT.

The V call is TRBV6-2 or TRBV6-3, the J call TRBJ2-7; D may be TRBD1 (6 bases). The germline V and J ends were trimmed by 4 bases and 4 bases, with 8 bases remaining between them. The CDR3 covers 12 residues. The germline CDR1 and CDR2 sequences are MNHEY and SVGEGT. CDR3 in amino acids: CASSSQGYEQYF. In nucleotides, the CDR3 is TGTGCCAGCAGTTCACAGGGTTACGAGCAGTACTTC.

The chain employs TRBV18 and TRBJ2-1; possibly TRBD2 for D (6 bases). V dropped 0 bases and J dropped 5 bases, with 14 bases sitting between them. Per the germline V gene, CDR1 is KGHSH and CDR2 is LQKENI. This CDR3 has 16 residues. CDR3 region: CASSPPGRRANNEQFF. CDR3 nucleotides: TGTGCCAGCTCACCACCGGGGAGGAGAGCGAACAATGAGCAGTTCTTC.

The chain employs TRBV29-1 and TRBJ2-1; a weak D match, TRBD2 (7 bases). Deletions cut 2 bases from V and 9 bases from J, with 20 bases between. This CDR3 is 15 amino acids long. Germline V gene sequence: CDR1 SQVTM, CDR2 ANQGSEA. CDR3 DNA: TGCAGCGTTGAAAGTATCGGGGGGCTATATGGTGAGCAGTTCTTC. This encodes CSVESIGGLYGEQFF.

This chain uses TRBV9 with TRBJ2-1; TRBD2 might be the D (6 bases). The CDR3 spans 15 residues. Germline V gives CDR1 SGDLS, CDR2 YYNGEE. Trimming took off 2 bases at V and 3 bases at J, with 12 bases between the two ends. The CDR3 nucleotides read TGTGCCAGCAGCGTTGGCAGCGGGCTCTACAATGAGCAGTTCTTC. Its protein product is CASSVGSGLYNEQFF.